This entry lists 27 T cell receptor beta chains sequenced from one sample in a study of spatial heterogeneity in lung cancer. General observations from the study: Mutation counts in tumors were tracked by counts of expanded intratumoral alpha and beta TCRs.

As for time point: sample taken at primary tumor resection. These receptors' targets are unknown. TCRdb re-analysed the 5' RACE reads in MiXCR, keeping a single row per CDR3 protein. The sample lists 4,700 or so distinct CDR3 sequences; around 10% were seen once. The sequencing used lung tumor tissue, collected at surgery. These receptor sequences come from a male donor with early-stage non-small cell lung cancer.

The chain is built from TRBV19 and TRBJ1-1; TRBD1 might be the D (6 bases). Per the germline V gene, CDR1 is LNHDA and CDR2 is SQIVND (reference sequence). The CDR3 is 12 amino acids. The germline V and J ends were trimmed by 6 bases and 7 bases, with 12 bases remaining between them. The CDR3 region has the DNA TGTGCCAGTAGCACAACAGGGATTGAAGCTTTCTTT. This encodes CASSTTGIEAFF.

The J gene is TRBJ2-2, the V gene TRBV12-3 or TRBV12-4, with D possibly called TRBD1 or TRBD2 (5 bases each). The CDR3 is 16 amino acids. Trimming shortened V by 2 bases and J by 1 base, and 11 bases separated the two germline ends. CDR3 sequence reads: CASSLIRGMNTGELFF. DNA for the CDR3: TGTGCCAGCAGTTTAATTCGGGGCATGAACACCGGGGAGCTGTTTTTT.

This clonotype rates as medium-sized. This sequence joins TRBV5-1 and TRBJ2-7; 8 bases map to TRBD2. Trimming cost V 0 bases and J 5 bases; bases outside gene matches: 10. Germline V lookup: CDR1 SGHRS, CDR2 YFSETQ. This CDR3 comprises 16 residues. The CDR3 DNA is TGCGCCAGCAGCTTGGTTCGCGGGGGGCCCGCCCACGAGCAGTACTTC. Translation: CASSLVRGGPAHEQYF.

A note on this clonotype: This could be a read error, since a much larger clone is one nucleotide away. This chain joins TRBV10-3 and TRBJ2-3; maybe TRBD1 (6 bases). The DNA end is a closer match to TRBJ1-5, so the J assignment may be wrong. The CDR3 has 17 amino acids. CDR1 ENHRY and CDR2 SYGVKD come from the germline V gene. The CDR3 DNA follows: TGTGCCATCAGTGACCCCCAGCGGGGGGCGGGCACAGATACGCAGCATTTT. Translated, it gives CAISDPQRGAGTDTQHF.

The genes are TRBV7-9 and TRBJ1-1; D gene unclear. Looked up from germline, CDR1 is SEHNR and CDR2 is FQNEAQ (reference sequence). CDR3 size: 13 residues. Trimming pared 2 bases from V and 11 bases from J, leaving 15 bases between. CDR3: CASSLIKETSAFF. The DNA of the CDR3 is TGTGCCAGCAGCTTAATAAAGGAGACTTCGGCTTTCTTT.

Judged by abundance, this clonotype is medium-sized. The V and J genes are TRBV9 and TRBJ2-1, with D perhaps matching TRBD2 (5 bases). The V end was cut by 5 bases, the J end by 6 bases, with 15 bases between. The CDR3 loop spans 14 amino acids. CDR1 is SGDLS and CDR2 is YYNGEE in the germline V gene. CDR3 protein: CASSPSSEFNEQFF. The CDR3 DNA reads as TGTGCCAGCAGTCCTAGCAGTGAGTTCAATGAGCAGTTCTTC.

This clonotype is medium-sized in the sample. This chain joins TRBV29-1 and TRBJ2-3; D uncertain. V was pared by 6 bases and J by 2 bases, with 15 bases between. Germline CDR1 and CDR2: SQVTM and ANQGSEA. The CDR3 totals 14 residues. The CDR3 loop is CSVILSGATDTQYF. DNA for the CDR3: TGCAGCGTCATCCTATCCGGCGCCACAGATACGCAGTATTTT.

By share of the sample, this clonotype is medium-sized (0.01 to 0.1%). The V gene is TRBV30, the J gene TRBJ2-4, with a tentative D call TRBD2 (6 bases). The V gene's germline CDR1 is GTSNPN and CDR2 SVGIG (reference sequence). This CDR3 has 12 amino acids. V was clipped by 1 base and J by 6 bases, with 7 bases between them. CDR3 in amino acids: CAWSGAGNIQYF. The CDR3 nucleotides read TGTGCCTGGAGTGGAGCGGGAAACATTCAGTACTTC.

The chain joins TRBV20-1 to TRBJ1-1; TRBD1 aligns across 7 bases. The CDR3 totals 10 residues. The V gene's germline CDR1 is DFQATT and CDR2 SNEGSKA (reference sequence). The V segment lost 3 bases and the J segment 11 bases; nucleotides outside the gene matches: 3. The CDR3 DNA is TGCAGTGCTAGGGCACAGGGGGCTTTCTTT. Amino acid sequence: CSARAQGAFF.

This clonotype was recorded at least ten times. The chain has TRBV28 and TRBJ2-5; 8 positions agree with TRBD1. J lost 1 base, V lost 8 bases, and 6 bases had no gene match. CDR1 is MDHEN and CDR2 is SYDVKM in the germline V gene. This CDR3 region has 14 residues. CDR3: CASGPGGIQETQYF. CDR3 in DNA: TGTGCCAGCGGACCAGGGGGCATCCAAGAGACCCAGTACTTC. Full variable domain (missing parts from reference TRBV28 and TRBJ2-5): DVKVTQSSRYLVKRTGEKVFLECVQDMDHENMFWYRQDPGLGLRLIYFSYDVKMKEKGDIPEGYSVSREKKERFSLILESASTNQTSMYLCASGPGGIQETQYFGPGTRLLVL.

The rearrangement joins TRBV11-3 to TRBJ2-5, with 11 nucleotides matching TRBD2. The CDR3 spans 16 residues. V trimming: 7 bases; J trimming: 5 bases; junction bases outside the gene matches: 12. Looked up from germline, CDR1 is SGHNT and CDR2 is YENEEA. As DNA, the CDR3 is TGTGCCAGCATCTTGGATACTAGCGGGAGCGGTGAGACCCAGTACTTC. This gives the protein CASILDTSGSGETQYF.

In this sample, this clonotype is medium-sized. V usage is TRBV5-4 and J usage is TRBJ1-1; D gene uncertain. The V gene lost 0 bases and the J gene lost 1 base, with 10 bases spanning the gap. The CDR3 extends over 15 amino acids. Germline CDR1 reads SGHNT; CDR2 reads YYREEE (reference sequence). As DNA, the CDR3 is TGTGCCAGCAGCTTGGTGGGCGAGGGGAACACTGAAGCTTTCTTT. It encodes CASSLVGEGNTEAFF.

The chain is built from TRBV15 and TRBJ1-1; D unclear. V was clipped by 6 bases and J by 4 bases, with 15 bases between them. The CDR3 runs to 14 residues. CDR1 and CDR2 (germline): LNHNV, YYDKDF (reference sequence). DNA for the CDR3: TGTGCCACCAGGGAGGAATTGGTGGGCACTGAAGCTTTCTTT. It yields the protein CATREELVGTEAFF.

The gene calls are TRBV12-3 or TRBV12-4 and TRBJ2-3, with 12 nucleotides matching TRBD2. The length of the CDR3 is 16 residues. After removal of 6 bases from V and 0 bases from J, the junction contained 4 bases not matched to a gene. The CDR3 DNA reads as TGTGCCAGCAGGGCTGGACTAGCGGGGAGCACAGATACGCAGTATTTT. Translation gives CASRAGLAGSTDTQYF.

The CDR3 loop reads CASSLGDGGEQYF. The DNA for the CDR3 is TGCGCCAGCAGCTTGGGGGACGGCGGGGAGCAGTACTTC. The chain links TRBV5-1 to TRBJ2-7, with D possibly being TRBD1 or TRBD2 (5 bases each). The V and J ends lost 0 bases and 7 bases respectively, with 11 bases between them. Germline CDR1 SGHRS, CDR2 YFSETQ. CDR3 size: 13 residues.

This chain connects TRBV5-1 to TRBJ2-1, with no clear D. Per germline, CDR1 SGHRS and CDR2 YFSETQ. V was pared by 5 bases and J by 5 bases, with 5 bases between. The CDR3 runs 11 residues. The CDR3 coding sequence is TGCGCCAGCAGTATAGACAATGAGCAGTTCTTC. It specifies CASSIDNEQFF.

The chain combines TRBV4-3 with TRBJ1-2; D is undetermined. V lost 1 base and J 4 bases, leaving 13 bases between the germline ends. Per germline, CDR1 LGHNA and CDR2 YSLEER. This CDR3 has 15 residues. CDR3 loop: CASSQAVKAFYGYTF. Here the CDR3 DNA reads TGCGCCAGCAGCCAAGCAGTAAAGGCCTTCTATGGCTACACCTTC.

In this sample, this clonotype turned up many times. DNA of the CDR3: TGTGCCAGCACCCAGACCCTCGGTGATGGCTACACCTTC. Protein: CASTQTLGDGYTF. V and J are TRBV11-2 and TRBJ1-2, with D unresolved. The CDR3 length is 13 residues. V dropped 7 bases and J dropped 6 bases, with 15 bases sitting between them. The germline CDR1 and CDR2 sequences are SGHAT and FQNNGV.

This clonotype was seen only a few times. The chain employs TRBV5-6 and TRBJ2-2; D unresolved. Trimming removed 7 bases from V and 4 bases from J, with 14 bases in between. Germline V CDR1 and CDR2: SGHDT, YYEEEE. The CDR3 has 14 residues. CDR3 region: CASVSGVVTGELFF. CDR3 DNA: TGTGCCAGCGTGTCGGGCGTCGTCACCGGGGAGCTGTTTTTT.

This chain links TRBV29-1 with TRBJ2-3; a weak D match, TRBD2 (5 bases). Germline V CDR1 and CDR2: SQVTM, ANQGSEA. V lost 6 bases and J lost 4, with 17 bases in between. The CDR3 is 14 residues long. The CDR3 coding sequence is TGCAGCGTCGAGGGTGGTTCTTGCGCAGATACGCAGTATTTT. This translates into CSVEGGSCADTQYF.

This clonotype has just one count. The chain links TRBV5-1 to TRBJ1-3; no reliable D call. The CDR3 has 14 amino acids. The germline CDR1 and CDR2 sequences are SGHRS and YFSETQ. The V end was cut by 1 base, the J end by 0 bases, with 5 bases between. The CDR3 DNA is TGCGCCAGCAGCTTGTGGGGCTCTGGAAACACCATATATTTT. This codes for CASSLWGSGNTIYF. The whole variable domain, filled in from reference TRBV5-1 and TRBJ1-3, reads KAGVTQTPRYLIKTRGQQVTLSCSPISGHRSVSWYQQTPGQGLQFLFEYFSETQRNKGNFPGRFSGRQFSNSRSEMNVSTLELGDSALYLCASSLWGSGNTIYFGEGSWLTVV.

The rearrangement links TRBV12-3 or TRBV12-4 to TRBJ2-3; 14 nucleotides match TRBD2. This CDR3 region has 14 residues. V shed 6 bases, J shed 4 bases, and the junction held 0 bases outside the gene matches. This CDR3 is CASRTSGGADTQYF. CDR3 in DNA: TGTGCCAGCAGGACTAGCGGGGGGGCAGATACGCAGTATTTT.

This clonotype has only a few counts. The chain couples TRBV12-3 or TRBV12-4 to TRBJ2-2; no clear D gene. The CDR3 has 14 residues. With 6 bases removed from V and 3 bases from J, the gap between germline ends came to 11 bases. Written as DNA, the CDR3 is TGTGCCAGCAGCTCCGGGCCCTACACCGGGGAGCTGTTTTTT. Amino acids: CASSSGPYTGELFF.

This clonotype was seen repeatedly, ten times or more. The chain employs TRBV20-1 and TRBJ2-7, with 7 bases fitting TRBD1. Trimming removed 0 bases from V and 3 bases from J; junction bases left unmatched: 5. The CDR3 spans 14 residues. The germline gives CDR1 DFQATT, CDR2 SNEGSKA (reference sequence). In nucleotides, the CDR3 is TGCAGTGCTAGAGAAAGGGGACAGAACTACGAGCAGTACTTC. Its translation: CSARERGQNYEQYF.

This clonotype was counted at least ten times. The chain couples TRBV28 to TRBJ2-7; D gene uncertain. CDR1 MDHEN and CDR2 SYDVKM come from the germline V gene. Trimming left V 6 bases short and J 9 bases short, with 18 bases between. There are 13 residues in the CDR3. The CDR3 sequence is CASRPTATSLQYF. The CDR3 DNA follows: TGTGCCAGCAGGCCCACCGCTACGAGCTTGCAGTACTTC.

This chain joins TRBV29-1 and TRBJ2-1; a weak D match, TRBD2 (6 bases). Per the germline V gene, CDR1 is SQVTM and CDR2 is ANQGSEA. The germline V and J ends were trimmed by 8 bases and 7 bases, with 12 bases remaining between them. There are 11 residues in the CDR3. The DNA of the CDR3 is TGCAGCCCCGTTGCGGGGAATGAGCAGTTCTTC. Its protein product is CSPVAGNEQFF.

V usage is TRBV6-2 or TRBV6-3 and J usage is TRBJ1-1, with D possibly TRBD1 on 5 matching bases. The germline V gene encodes CDR1 MNHEY and CDR2 SVGEGT. This CDR3 has 17 residues. V dropped 0 bases and J dropped 0 bases, with 14 bases sitting between them. In DNA form, the CDR3 reads TGTGCCAGCAGTTACTCTAGGGCAGGGAGTGTGAACACTGAAGCTTTCTTT. Amino acids: CASSYSRAGSVNTEAFF.